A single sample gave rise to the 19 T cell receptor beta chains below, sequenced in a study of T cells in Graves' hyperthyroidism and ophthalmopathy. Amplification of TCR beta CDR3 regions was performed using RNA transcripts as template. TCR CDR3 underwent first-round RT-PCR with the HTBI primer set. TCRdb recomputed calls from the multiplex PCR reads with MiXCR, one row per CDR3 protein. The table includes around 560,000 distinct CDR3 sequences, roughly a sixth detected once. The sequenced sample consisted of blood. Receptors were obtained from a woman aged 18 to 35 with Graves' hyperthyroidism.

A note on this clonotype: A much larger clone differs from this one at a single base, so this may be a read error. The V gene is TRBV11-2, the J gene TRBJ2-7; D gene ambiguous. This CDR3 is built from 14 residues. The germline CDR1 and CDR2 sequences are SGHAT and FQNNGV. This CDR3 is CASSLEVGPYEPYF. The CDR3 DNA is TGTGCCAGCAGCTTAGAGGTAGGGCCCTACGAGCCGTACTTC.

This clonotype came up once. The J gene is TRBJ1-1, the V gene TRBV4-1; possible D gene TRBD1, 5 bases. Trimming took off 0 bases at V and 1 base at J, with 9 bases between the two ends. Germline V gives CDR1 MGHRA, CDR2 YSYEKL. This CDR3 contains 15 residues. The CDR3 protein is CASSQDWGPNTEAFF. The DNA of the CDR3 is TGCGCCAGCAGCCAAGATTGGGGACCGAACACTGAAGCTTTCTTT.

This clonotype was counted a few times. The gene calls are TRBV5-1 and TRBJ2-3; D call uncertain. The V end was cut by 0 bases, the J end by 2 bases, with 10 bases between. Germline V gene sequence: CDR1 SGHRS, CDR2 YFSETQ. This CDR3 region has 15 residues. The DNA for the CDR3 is TGCGCCAGCAGCTTGGGGAAACCAAACACAGATACGCAGTATTTT. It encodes CASSLGKPNTDTQYF. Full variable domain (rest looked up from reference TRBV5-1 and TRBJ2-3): KAGVTQTPRYLIKTRGQQVTLSCSPISGHRSVSWYQQTPGQGLQFLFEYFSETQRNKGNFPGRFSGRQFSNSRSEMNVSTLELGDSALYLCASSLGKPNTDTQYFGPGTRLTVL.

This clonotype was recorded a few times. CDR3 nucleotide sequence: TGTGCCTGGAGTGTTGGGGCCGGGCAGCCCCAGCATTTT. Protein product: CAWSVGAGQPQHF. This chain uses TRBV30 with TRBJ1-5, with D possibly TRBD1 on 5 matching bases. In germline, CDR1 is GTSNPN, CDR2 SVGIG (reference sequence). V lost 0 bases and J 7 bases, leaving 10 bases between the germline ends. The CDR3 contains 13 residues.

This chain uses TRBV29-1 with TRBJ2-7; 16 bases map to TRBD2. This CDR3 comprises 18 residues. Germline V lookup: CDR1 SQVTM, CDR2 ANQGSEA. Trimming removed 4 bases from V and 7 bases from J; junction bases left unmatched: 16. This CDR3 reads CSVVGGKGLAGGPGEQYF. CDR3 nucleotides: TGCAGCGTTGTCGGGGGGAAGGGACTAGCGGGAGGGCCCGGGGAGCAGTACTTC.

The CDR3, as DNA: TGCGCCAGCAGCCAGACCCCGGGACTCAACACAGGAGATGGCTACACCTTC. Encoded protein: CASSQTPGLNTGDGYTF. The V and J genes are TRBV4-3 and TRBJ1-2, with a possible D match to TRBD1 (5 bases). The CDR3 covers 17 residues. The V end lost 3 bases, the J end lost 6 bases, and 23 bases lay between the germline ends. Germline V CDR1 and CDR2: LGHNA, YSLEER.

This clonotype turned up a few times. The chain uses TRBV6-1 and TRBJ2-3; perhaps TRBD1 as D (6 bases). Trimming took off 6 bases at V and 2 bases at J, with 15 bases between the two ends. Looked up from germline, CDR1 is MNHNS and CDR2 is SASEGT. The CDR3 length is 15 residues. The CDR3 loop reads CASRVQGKVTDTQYF. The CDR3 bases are TGTGCCAGCAGAGTACAGGGAAAGGTCACAGATACGCAGTATTTT.

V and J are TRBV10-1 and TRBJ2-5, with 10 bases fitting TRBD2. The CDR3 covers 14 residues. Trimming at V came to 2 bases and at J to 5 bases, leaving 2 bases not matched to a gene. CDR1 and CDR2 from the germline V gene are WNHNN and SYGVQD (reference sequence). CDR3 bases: TGCGCCAGCAGTGAGGCTAGCGGGAGTGAGACCCAGTACTTC. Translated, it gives CASSEASGSETQYF.

CDR3 protein: CASSSLGTRRYGYTF. The CDR3, as DNA: TGTGCCAGCAGTTCGCTCGGGACTCGGCGGTATGGCTACACCTTC. The chain has TRBV27 and TRBJ1-2; possible D gene TRBD1, 5 bases. Germline V gene data show CDR1 as MNHEY and CDR2 as SMNVEV (reference sequence). The V and J ends lost 4 bases and 5 bases respectively, with 17 bases between them. The CDR3 is made up of 15 amino acids.

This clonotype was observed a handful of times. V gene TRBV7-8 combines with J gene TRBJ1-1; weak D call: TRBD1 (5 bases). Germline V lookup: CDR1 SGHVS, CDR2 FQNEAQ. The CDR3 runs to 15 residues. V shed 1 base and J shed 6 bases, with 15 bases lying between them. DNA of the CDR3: TGTGCCAGCAGCTTAGGAGTCTTGTGGGACCCTGAAGCTTTCTTT. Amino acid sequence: CASSLGVLWDPEAFF.

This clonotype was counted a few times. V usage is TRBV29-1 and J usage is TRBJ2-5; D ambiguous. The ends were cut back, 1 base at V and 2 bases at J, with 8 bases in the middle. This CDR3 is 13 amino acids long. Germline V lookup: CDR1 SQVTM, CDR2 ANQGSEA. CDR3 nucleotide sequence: TGCAGCGTTGAAGGTCGGCAGCAAGAGACCCAGTACTTC. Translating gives CSVEGRQQETQYF.

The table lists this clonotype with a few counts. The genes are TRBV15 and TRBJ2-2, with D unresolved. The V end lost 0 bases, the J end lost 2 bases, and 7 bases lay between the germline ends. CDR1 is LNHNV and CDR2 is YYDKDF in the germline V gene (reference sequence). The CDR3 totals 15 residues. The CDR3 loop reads CATSRDRANTGELFF. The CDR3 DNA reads TGTGCCACCAGCAGAGATAGGGCTAACACCGGGGAGCTGTTTTTT.

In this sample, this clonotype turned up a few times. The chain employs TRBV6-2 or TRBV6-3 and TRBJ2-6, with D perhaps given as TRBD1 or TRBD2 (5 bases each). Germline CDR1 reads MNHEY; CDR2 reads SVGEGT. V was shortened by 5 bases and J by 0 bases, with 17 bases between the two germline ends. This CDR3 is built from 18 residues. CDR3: CASSINRGGPSGANVLTF. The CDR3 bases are TGTGCCAGCAGTATCAATAGGGGCGGGCCCTCTGGGGCCAACGTCCTGACTTTC.

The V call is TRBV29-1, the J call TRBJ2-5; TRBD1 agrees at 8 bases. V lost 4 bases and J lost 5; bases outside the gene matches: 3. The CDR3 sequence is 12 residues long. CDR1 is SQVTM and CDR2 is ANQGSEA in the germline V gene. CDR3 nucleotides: TGCAGCGTTGGGACAGGGCACGAGACCCAGTACTTC. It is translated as CSVGTGHETQYF.

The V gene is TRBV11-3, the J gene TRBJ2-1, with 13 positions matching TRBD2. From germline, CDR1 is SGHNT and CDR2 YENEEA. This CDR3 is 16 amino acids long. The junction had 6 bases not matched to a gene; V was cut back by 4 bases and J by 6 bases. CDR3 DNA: TGTGCCAGCAGCTCGCGACTAGCGGGAGGTATCAATGAGCAGTTCTTC. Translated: CASSSRLAGGINEQFF.

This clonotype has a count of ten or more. The CDR3 nucleotides read TGTGCCAGCAGTTCCCCTGGGGGGCGGGTCATGAACGAGCAGTACTTC. Protein: CASSSPGGRVMNEQYF. The chain combines TRBV28 with TRBJ2-7, with D possibly called TRBD1 or TRBD2 (6 bases each). Germline V gives CDR1 MDHEN, CDR2 SYDVKM. V was cut by 4 bases and J by 5 bases, with 21 bases left in between. This CDR3 has 16 amino acids.

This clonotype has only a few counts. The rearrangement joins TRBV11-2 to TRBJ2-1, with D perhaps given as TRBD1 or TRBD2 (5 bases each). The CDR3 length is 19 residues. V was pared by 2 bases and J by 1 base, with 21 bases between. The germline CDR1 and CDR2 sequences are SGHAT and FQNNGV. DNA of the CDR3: TGTGCCAGCAGCTTAAGCGACGACTGGGGGTGGGAGTCCTACAATGAGCAGTTCTTC. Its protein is CASSLSDDWGWESYNEQFF.

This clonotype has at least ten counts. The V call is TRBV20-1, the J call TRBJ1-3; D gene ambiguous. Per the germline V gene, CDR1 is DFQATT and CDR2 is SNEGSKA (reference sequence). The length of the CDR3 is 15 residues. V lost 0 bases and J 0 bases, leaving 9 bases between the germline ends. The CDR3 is CSARDSSRSGNTIYF. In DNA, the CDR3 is TGCAGTGCTAGAGATTCTAGCCGCTCTGGAAACACCATATATTTT.

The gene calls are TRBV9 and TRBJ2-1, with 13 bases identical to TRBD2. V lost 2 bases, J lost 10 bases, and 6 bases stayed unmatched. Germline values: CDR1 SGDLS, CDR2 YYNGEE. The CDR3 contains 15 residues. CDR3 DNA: TGTGCCAGCAGCGTCAGTACTAGCGGGAGGGAAGAGCAGTTCTTC. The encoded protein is CASSVSTSGREEQFF.